Shown below are 5 T cell receptor beta chains from a single sample sequenced in a study of T cells in Graves' hyperthyroidism and ophthalmopathy. RNA transcripts were the template for amplifying TCR beta CDR3 regions. Researchers ran a first-round RT-PCR on the TCR CDR3 using the HTBI primer set. TCRdb reprocessed the multiplex PCR reads with MiXCR, giving one entry per CDR3 protein. The sample includes about 210,000 distinct CDR3 sequences, about 17% of them seen just once. The sample was blood. The receptors come from a man aged 35 to 55 with Graves' hyperthyroidism.

This clonotype was seen many times. The chain combines TRBV7-2 with TRBJ2-7, with 8 bases matching TRBD2. The CDR3 sequence is 16 residues long. Germline V CDR1 and CDR2: SGHTA, FQGNSA. The junction had 9 bases not matched to a gene; V was cut back by 5 bases and J by 0 bases. The CDR3 sequence is CASSDRSGGSSYEQYF. In nucleotides, the CDR3 is TGTGCCAGCAGCGACCGAAGCGGGGGTAGCTCCTACGAGCAGTACTTC.

The sample holds many counts of this clonotype. The CDR3 DNA follows: TGTGCCAGCAGCCCGGACAGGGTCTATGGCTACACCTTC. Amino acid sequence: CASSPDRVYGYTF. The genes are TRBV6-1 and TRBJ1-2; 8 nucleotides agree with TRBD1. V lost 6 bases, J lost 4 bases, and 4 bases stayed unmatched. This CDR3 is 13 amino acids long. Looked up from germline, CDR1 is MNHNS and CDR2 is SASEGT.

The rearrangement uses TRBV5-6 and TRBJ1-1; D ambiguous. The CDR3 runs 14 residues. The V end was cut by 4 bases, the J end by 1 base, with 11 bases between. Germline CDR1 and CDR2: SGHDT and YYEEEE. CDR3 bases: TGTGCCAGCAGCGGCGGCATAAGGAACACTGAAGCTTTCTTT. As protein: CASSGGIRNTEAFF.

This clonotype has a handful of counts. The chain has TRBV25-1 and TRBJ2-5, with D possibly matching TRBD1 (6 bases). Germline CDR1 MGHDK, CDR2 SYGVNS. The V end lost 9 bases, the J end lost 0 bases, and 14 bases lay between the germline ends. The CDR3 spans 14 residues. CDR3: CASRGHSYQETQYF. The CDR3 region has the DNA TGTGCCAGTCGGGGACACTCGTACCAAGAGACCCAGTACTTC. The whole variable domain, remainder taken from reference TRBV25-1 and TRBJ2-5, is EADIYQTPRYLVIGTGKKITLECSQTMGHDKMYWYQQDPGMELHLIHYSYGVNSTEKGDLSSESTVSRIRTEHFPLTLESARPSHTSQYLCASRGHSYQETQYFGPGTRLLVL.

This clonotype was seen a handful of times. Written as DNA, the CDR3 is TGTGCCAGCAGTTTATCACCTACAGGGATCACTGAAGCTTTCTTT. Its protein product is CASSLSPTGITEAFF. J is TRBJ1-1 and V is TRBV27; weak D call: TRBD1 (6 bases). Germline V lookup: CDR1 MNHEY, CDR2 SMNVEV (reference sequence). V lost 0 bases to trimming and J lost 4 bases, with 12 bases between them. This CDR3 spans 15 amino acids.